Listed below are T cell receptor beta chains from one sample, sequenced in a study of cytomegalovirus exposure and HLA in healthy donors. Libraries were prepared by immunoSEQ multiplex PCR; TCRdb keeps only in-frame clonotypes and omits some of them. The sample yields some 170,000 clones, approximately 80% seen once. Material for sequencing was PBMCs. The source of these receptors is a woman in her twenties or thirties in good health and CMV-seropositive. Both conserved end residues are part of each CDR3. Fields, in order: clone size, V gene, D gene, J gene, CDR3 protein, CDR3 DNA. D genes are given only for firm matches. Size values are once, few and many counts, or a class for expanded clones, and some rows have none.

>NA|TRBV7-2|NA|TRBJ2-6
CASSLQGTNVLTF
TGTGCCAGCAGCTTACAGGGTACCAACGTCCTGACTTTC
>few|TRBV7-9|NA|TRBJ1-1
CASSSLGGPMNTEAFF
TGTGCCAGCAGTTCTCTTGGGGGCCCCATGAACACTGAAGCTTTCTTT
>NA|TRBV30|TRBD1|TRBJ1-1
CAWGDRLPTEAFF
TGTGCCTGGGGGGACAGACTCCCCACTGAAGCTTTCTTT
>NA|TRBV5-6|TRBD1|TRBJ1-2
CASSSTGARGYTF
TGTGCCAGCAGCTCGACAGGGGCGAGAGGCTACACCTTC
>NA|TRBV2|NA|TRBJ1-1
CASSAGGGTEAFF
TGTGCCAGCTCCGCGGGGGGGGGAACTGAAGCTTTCTTT
>NA|TRBV14|NA|TRBJ1-3
CASSQDIYGNTIYF
TGTGCCAGCAGCCAAGACATTTACGGTAACACCATATATTTT
>NA|TRBV4-1|TRBD2|TRBJ2-1
CASSRTAQLRPPSGGADEQFF
TGCGCCAGCAGCCGAACGGCCCAACTCCGTCCACCTAGCGGGGGGGCCGATGAGCAGTTCTTC
>NA|TRBV21-1|NA|TRBJ2-7
CARGGGPTSLHYEQYF
TGTGCCCGGGGGGGAGGGCCCACTAGCCTTCACTACGAGCAGTACTTC
>NA|TRBV6-4|NA|TRBJ2-7
CASSDSGGGLDSYEQYF
TGTGCCAGCAGTGACTCGGGCGGGGGCCTAGACTCCTACGAGCAGTACTTC
>once|TRBV5-1|TRBD2|TRBJ2-2
CASSPVAGGITGELFF
TGCGCCAGCAGCCCCGTAGCGGGGGGAATCACCGGGGAGCTGTTTTTT
>NA|TRBV6-5|TRBD1|TRBJ2-7
CASSPQGDSTYEQYF
TGTGCCAGCAGTCCGCAAGGGGACAGCACCTACGAGCAGTACTTC
>NA|TRBV28|NA|TRBJ2-7
CASSLGPGAVYEQYF
TGTGCCAGCAGTTTAGGGCCAGGGGCCGTCTACGAGCAGTACTTC
>NA|TRBV11-2|NA|TRBJ2-5
CASSQLSGETQYF
TGTGCCAGCAGCCAGTTGTCAGGAGAGACCCAGTACTTC
>NA|TRBV7-8|NA|TRBJ1-1
CASSTLYNTEAFF
TGTGCCAGCAGCACACTATACAACACTGAAGCTTTCTTT
>NA|TRBV10-3|TRBD1|TRBJ2-1
CAISDNRGSYNEQFF
TGTGCCATCAGTGATAACAGGGGTTCCTACAATGAGCAGTTCTTC
>once|TRBV7-9|TRBD2|TRBJ2-3
CASRAGGLAGLFGNDTQYF
TGTGCCAGCAGGGCAGGCGGGCTAGCGGGGTTATTTGGGAATGATACGCAGTATTTT
>NA|TRBV9|NA|TRBJ1-1
CASSASNRVNTEAFF
TGTGCCAGCAGCGCCTCGAACAGGGTGAACACTGAAGCTTTCTTT
>NA|TRBV5-1|TRBD1|TRBJ2-5
CASSLRGRETQYF
TGCGCCAGCAGCTTGAGGGGGCGGGAGACCCAGTACTTC
>NA|TRBV9|NA|TRBJ1-5
CASSVGGNSNQPQHF
TGTGCCAGCAGCGTGGGAGGGAATAGCAATCAGCCCCAGCATTTT
>few|TRBV4-2|NA|TRBJ2-7
CASSPSDGETYEQYF
TGTGCCAGCAGCCCCTCGGACGGGGAGACCTACGAGCAGTACTTC
>NA|TRBV7-9|TRBD1|TRBJ1-5
CSSSWGARGSNQPQHF
TGTTCCAGCAGCTGGGGTGCCAGGGGGAGCAATCAGCCCCAGCATTTT
>NA|TRBV12-5|TRBD2|TRBJ2-3
CASGPGGTDTQYF
TGTGCTAGTGGCCCGGGGGGGACAGATACGCAGTATTTT
>NA|TRBV13|NA|TRBJ1-2
CASSLLRRRRDYGYTF
TGTGCCAGCAGCTTATTGCGGAGACGCAGGGACTATGGCTACACCTTC
>NA|TRBV7-6|TRBD1|TRBJ1-6
CASSLTTGQHNSPLHF
TGTGCCAGCAGCTTAACGACAGGGCAACATAATTCACCCCTCCACTTT
>NA|TRBV29-1|NA|TRBJ1-1
CSVGGGVNTEAFF
TGCAGCGTTGGAGGGGGGGTGAACACTGAAGCTTTCTTT
>NA|TRBV2|NA|TRBJ1-2
CASSEVKLGGDYGYTF
TGTGCCAGCAGTGAAGTGAAATTGGGAGGAGACTATGGCTACACCTTC
>NA|TRBV27|NA|TRBJ1-2
CASSLFRGRGYTF
TGTGCCAGCAGTTTATTTAGGGGTAGGGGCTACACCTTC
>NA|TRBV19|NA|TRBJ1-4
CASTLSRQRLNEKLFF
TGTGCCAGTACCCTTAGTCGACAGCGACTTAATGAAAAACTGTTTTTT
>few|TRBV5-1|NA|TRBJ2-7
CASSSPGGPYEQYF
TGCGCCAGCAGCTCGCCCGGGGGACCCTACGAGCAGTACTTC
>NA|TRBV9|NA|TRBJ2-3
CASSVAFTDTQYF
TGTGCCAGCAGCGTAGCGTTTACAGATACGCAGTATTTT